Presented here are 16 T cell receptor beta chains from one specimen sequenced in a study of T-cell reconstitution after alpha-beta-depleted transplantation in children. Construction of the TCRbeta library involved unique molecular identifiers. From the PCR reads, TCRdb called clonotypes with MiXCR, one entry per CDR3 protein. Of 500,000 to 750,000 distinct CDR3 sequences listed, 25% to 30% are singletons. Sequenced here: PBMCs, sampled before TCRalphabeta/CD19-depleted stem cell transplant. The origin of the receptors is a boy under three years old with Wiskott-Aldrich syndrome, due to receive a stem cell transplant.

V usage is TRBV11-2 and J usage is TRBJ2-1; 8 bases map to TRBD2. Unmatched junction bases numbered 9, after V lost 5 bases and J lost 6 bases. CDR1 SGHAT and CDR2 FQNNGV come from the germline V gene. The CDR3 has 15 residues. CDR3 protein: CASSTLLAELNEQFF. The CDR3 coding sequence is TGTGCCAGCAGCACCTTACTAGCGGAGCTCAATGAGCAGTTCTTC. Using reference TRBV11-2 and TRBJ2-1 for the parts outside the CDR3, the full variable domain is EAGVAQSPRYKIIEKRQSVAFWCNPISGHATLYWYQQILGQGPKLLIQFQNNGVVDDSQLPKDRFSAERLKGVDSTLKIQPAKLEDSAVYLCASSTLLAELNEQFFGPGTRLTVL.

The chain joins TRBV12-3 or TRBV12-4 to TRBJ1-4; 7 nucleotides agree with TRBD1. J was trimmed by 7 bases and V by 6 bases; bases with no gene match: 8. The CDR3 has 14 residues. CDR3 sequence (DNA): TGTGCCAGCAGCCCTACAGGGGTGGGTGAAAAACTGTTTTTT. This encodes CASSPTGVGEKLFF.

The gene calls are TRBV20-1 and TRBJ1-2; tentative D call: TRBD1 (5 bases). With 2 bases removed from V and 4 bases from J, the gap between germline ends came to 11 bases. Per germline, CDR1 DFQATT and CDR2 SNEGSKA (reference sequence). This CDR3 is 13 amino acids long. The CDR3 DNA reads TGCAGTGCTAGATCTGGGACGGCCTATGGCTACACCTTC. It codes for CSARSGTAYGYTF.

This sequence joins TRBV12-3 or TRBV12-4 and TRBJ1-5; D gene uncertain. V shed 2 bases and J shed 5 bases, with 7 bases lying between them. The CDR3 loop spans 13 amino acids. CDR3 amino acids: CASSLRLDQPQHF. CDR3 coding DNA: TGTGCCAGCAGTTTACGCCTCGATCAGCCCCAGCATTTT.

V is TRBV7-2 and J is TRBJ2-1; 7 bases are a match to TRBD2. Germline V gene lookup returns CDR1 SGHTA and CDR2 FQGNSA. CDR3 size: 16 residues. V trimming: 6 bases; J trimming: 4 bases; junction bases outside the gene matches: 12. The CDR3 coding sequence is TGTGCCAGCAGGGAAAACTGGCGGGAGTTGTACAATGAGCAGTTCTTC. Translating gives CASRENWRELYNEQFF.

This clonotype was seen many times. This sequence joins TRBV5-1 and TRBJ2-1; 9 bases map to TRBD2. Germline-derived CDR1 and CDR2 are SGHRS and YFSETQ. This CDR3 region has 14 residues. V shed 5 bases, J shed 5 bases, and the junction held 5 bases outside the gene matches. This CDR3 is CASSFSGSNNEQFF. The CDR3 region has the DNA TGCGCCAGCAGTTTTAGCGGGAGCAACAATGAGCAGTTCTTC.

CDR3 DNA sequence: TGTGCCAGCAGTTTAAGACTAGCGGGAAAATTGAGAGACGAGCAGTACTTC. The encoded protein is CASSLRLAGKLRDEQYF. The chain is built from TRBV12-3 or TRBV12-4 and TRBJ2-7, with TRBD2 matching 11 bases. The length of the CDR3 is 17 residues. The trim removed 2 bases at V and 5 bases at J, leaving 11 bases unmatched.

The chain links TRBV7-2 to TRBJ2-3; D is possibly TRBD1 or TRBD2 (6 bases each). The CDR3 is 16 amino acids. The ends were cut back, 5 bases at V and 3 bases at J, with 18 bases in the middle. Per the germline V gene, CDR1 is SGHTA and CDR2 is FQGNSA. The CDR3 DNA sequence: TGTGCCAGCAGCCTTGGGGGGCCAGGGAAGACAGATACGCAGTATTTT. Its translation: CASSLGGPGKTDTQYF.

This clonotype was counted only a few times. The chain links TRBV20-1 to TRBJ2-1, with D unresolved. V was clipped by 4 bases and J by 9 bases, with 13 bases between them. CDR3 size: 12 residues. The germline gives CDR1 DFQATT, CDR2 SNEGSKA (reference sequence). Here the CDR3 reads CSAKLGLSEQFF. CDR3 nucleotide sequence: TGCAGTGCTAAGTTAGGGTTGAGTGAGCAGTTCTTC.

The chain joins TRBV5-1 to TRBJ2-1, with 7 nucleotides matching TRBD2. CDR3 size: 16 residues. V shed 1 base and J 4 bases; nucleotides not matched to a gene: 8. Germline CDR1 is SGHRS and CDR2 is YFSETQ. This chain's CDR3 is CASSLYLAGEYNEQFF. CDR3 DNA: TGCGCCAGCAGCTTGTATCTCGCGGGAGAATACAATGAGCAGTTCTTC.

This sequence joins TRBV30 and TRBJ2-4, with D unresolved. Germline CDR1 reads GTSNPN; CDR2 reads SVGIG (reference sequence). This CDR3 spans 13 amino acids. The CDR3 here is CASVSIAKNIQYF. The CDR3 DNA reads TGTGCTTCGGTCTCTATAGCCAAAAACATTCAGTACTTC.

This clonotype showed up just a few times. The gene calls are TRBV4-2 and TRBJ2-1; D assignment may be TRBD1 or TRBD2 (7 bases each). CDR1 is LGHNA and CDR2 is YNFKEQ in the germline V gene. Trimming took off 6 bases at V and 7 bases at J, with 28 bases between the two ends. The CDR3 loop spans 18 amino acids. The CDR3 region is CASSQYVLRGGGGNEQFF. The CDR3 DNA sequence: TGTGCCAGCAGTCAATATGTGCTCAGGGGGGGCGGTGGAAATGAGCAGTTCTTC.

V and J are TRBV12-3 or TRBV12-4 and TRBJ2-5; D is unresolved. The CDR3 loop spans 15 amino acids. The V and J ends lost 2 bases and 6 bases respectively, with 16 bases between them. CDR3 sequence (DNA): TGTGCCAGCAGTTTACAGGACCGACCCCCCAAGACCCAGTACTTC. It translates to CASSLQDRPPKTQYF.

V and J are TRBV5-1 and TRBJ1-1; D remains ambiguous. This CDR3 is built from 13 residues. V was trimmed by 2 bases and J by 1 base, leaving 6 bases between them. Per the germline V gene, CDR1 is SGHRS and CDR2 is YFSETQ. CDR3 protein: CASSFQSNTEAFF. DNA of the CDR3: TGCGCCAGCAGCTTCCAGTCGAACACTGAAGCTTTCTTT. The whole variable domain, filled in from reference TRBV5-1 and TRBJ1-1, reads KAGVTQTPRYLIKTRGQQVTLSCSPISGHRSVSWYQQTPGQGLQFLFEYFSETQRNKGNFPGRFSGRQFSNSRSEMNVSTLELGDSALYLCASSFQSNTEAFFGQGTRLTVV.

This chain joins TRBV5-1 and TRBJ2-5, with TRBD2 as a possible D gene (6 bases). This CDR3 spans 15 amino acids. Germline assignment: CDR1 SGHRS and CDR2 YFSETQ. V was shortened by 4 bases and J by 4 bases, with 17 bases between the two germline ends. This CDR3 is CASSRSFGGGETQYF. CDR3 DNA: TGCGCCAGCAGCAGGAGCTTCGGGGGAGGAGAGACCCAGTACTTC.

The genes are TRBV9 and TRBJ2-1; D is ambiguous. Between the trimmed V and J ends, which lost 0 bases and 0 bases, there was a span of 7 bases. The CDR3 consists of 15 residues. From germline, CDR1 is SGDLS and CDR2 YYNGEE. Written as DNA, the CDR3 is TGTGCCAGCAGCGTAGGACACAGCTCCTACAATGAGCAGTTCTTC. It specifies CASSVGHSSYNEQFF.